Shown below are 20 T cell receptor beta chains from a single sample sequenced in a study of T-cell memory formation after mild COVID-19 (dated by TCRdb to the early 2020s). The library relied on 5' RACE. Sequencing instrument: Illumina NovaSeq 6000. Using fastp at Q25 and MiXCR, TCRdb reprocessed the public reads and kept productive beta chains. Merged by CDR3 protein, the rows form single entries marked with the most common genes and DNA. The sample profile shows 400,000 to 550,000 distinct CDR3 sequences; around 25% of them were found once. The top ten hold approximately 12% of the sample. What was sequenced was PBMCs or a T cell subset sorted from them (not recorded which). The receptors originated from an adult woman who had mild COVID-19 (a few samples of this study predate the infection). The sample titles of this study are shuffled in the database, so cell type and time point are left out; the donor was told from shared clones.

This clonotype was recorded a few times. The chain uses TRBV9 and TRBJ2-3, with D possibly called TRBD1 or TRBD2 (5 bases each). V was cut by 0 bases and J by 0 bases, with 20 bases left in between. The CDR3 contains 19 residues. CDR1 is SGDLS and CDR2 is YYNGEE in the germline V gene. CDR3 sequence: CASSVDGVGERLSTDTQYF. The DNA of the CDR3 is TGTGCCAGCAGCGTAGACGGCGTGGGGGAGAGACTTAGCACAGATACGCAGTATTTT.

This clonotype appeared a few times. CDR3 loop: CASSSPVLTQYF. CDR3 bases: TGTGCCAGCAGCTCCCCGGTTTTGACCCAGTACTTC. V gene TRBV5-5 combines with J gene TRBJ2-5; D gene unclear. Germline CDR1 reads SGHKS; CDR2 reads YYEKEE (reference sequence). Deletions cut 3 bases from V and 7 bases from J, with 10 bases between. This CDR3 contains 12 residues.

V is TRBV29-1 and J is TRBJ2-1; no firm D call. The CDR3 consists of 12 residues. Per germline, CDR1 SQVTM and CDR2 ANQGSEA. Trimming took 3 bases from V and 3 from J, leaving 6 bases between them. CDR3 amino acids: CSVELLYNEQFF. In DNA, the CDR3 is TGCAGCGTTGAGTTGCTCTACAATGAGCAGTTCTTC.

This clonotype was counted a few times. J is TRBJ1-5 and V is TRBV12-3 or TRBV12-4; D uncertain. V was shortened by 6 bases and J by 5 bases, with 14 bases between the two germline ends. CDR3 length: 14 amino acids. The CDR3 reads CASSAAMRHQPQHF. The CDR3 DNA reads as TGTGCCAGCAGCGCAGCGATGCGGCATCAGCCCCAGCATTTT.

J is TRBJ1-5 and V is TRBV6-2 or TRBV6-3, with TRBD1 as a possible D gene (6 bases). The CDR3 has 17 residues. Trimming left V 5 bases short and J 3 bases short, with 20 bases between. Germline V gives CDR1 MNHEY, CDR2 SVGEGT. For the CDR3, the DNA is TGTGCCAGCAGTCGACCTACGGGGGCCGAGTACAATCAGCCCCAGCATTTT. It yields the protein CASSRPTGAEYNQPQHF.

CDR3 region: CSAQTGIHEQYF. Written as DNA, the CDR3 is TGCAGTGCCCAGACAGGGATCCACGAGCAGTACTTC. The chain is built from TRBV20-1 and TRBJ2-7; 7 nucleotides match TRBD1. CDR3 length: 12 amino acids. CDR1 DFQATT and CDR2 SNEGSKA come from the germline V gene (reference sequence). V was clipped by 6 bases and J by 5 bases; unmatched bases: 7.

This rearrangement joins TRBV6-5 to TRBJ2-5; D is unresolved. Germline V CDR1 and CDR2: MNHEY, SVGAGI. Trimming cost V 10 bases and J 0 bases, with 15 bases left between them. There are 14 residues in the CDR3. The CDR3 sequence: CATSQSRYQETQYF. CDR3 DNA sequence: TGTGCCACCTCTCAGTCCCGGTACCAAGAGACCCAGTACTTC.

This chain uses TRBV7-9 with TRBJ1-2; TRBD1 is a possible D gene (5 bases). Germline CDR1 SEHNR, CDR2 FQNEAQ (reference sequence). Trimming shortened V by 4 bases and J by 8 bases, and 26 bases separated the two germline ends. This CDR3 has 17 amino acids. The CDR3 region has the DNA TGTGCCAGCAGCTCGGAAGGCGCAGTGGGCAGGGAGGAGGGCTACACCTTC. This translates into CASSSEGAVGREEGYTF.

The rearrangement uses TRBV9 and TRBJ2-1; D is unclear. Trimming stripped 4 bases from V and 3 bases from J, with 5 bases between. Germline assignment: CDR1 SGDLS and CDR2 YYNGEE. This CDR3 contains 12 residues. The CDR3 DNA reads TGTGCCAGCAGCTCCAACTACAATGAGCAGTTCTTC. It encodes CASSSNYNEQFF.

The gene calls are TRBV7-2 and TRBJ1-5; the match to TRBD1 covers 7 bases. CDR1 and CDR2 (germline): SGHTA, FQGNSA. CDR3 length equals 15 residues. J lost 6 bases, V lost 1 base, and 6 bases had no gene match. The CDR3 here is CASSLDRGITQPQHF. The CDR3 region has the DNA TGTGCCAGCAGCTTAGACAGGGGAATCACTCAGCCCCAGCATTTT. The whole variable domain, filled in from reference TRBV7-2 and TRBJ1-5, reads GAGVSQSPSNKVTEKGKDVELRCDPISGHTALYWYRQSLGQGLEFLIYFQGNSAPDKSGLPSDRFSAERTGGSVSTLTIQRTQQEDSAVYLCASSLDRGITQPQHFGDGTRLSIL.

This clonotype was found a few times. This sequence joins TRBV7-8 and TRBJ1-2; 8 nucleotides match TRBD1. The CDR3 length is 15 residues. V gave up 5 bases and J gave up 2 bases; unmatched junction bases: 7. The germline V gene has CDR1 SGHVS and CDR2 FQNEAQ. CDR3 coding DNA: TGTGCCAGCAGCCCCGGGACAGGCTTAAACTATGGCTACACCTTC. It codes for CASSPGTGLNYGYTF.

This clonotype showed up just a few times. The chain combines TRBV24-1 with TRBJ2-1, with 11 nucleotides matching TRBD2. J gave up 7 bases and V 5 bases, and 9 bases lay outside the gene matches. Germline V gene sequence: CDR1 KGHDR, CDR2 SFDVKD. The CDR3 extends over 16 amino acids. The CDR3 loop is CATSGLSGRAPNEQFF. The DNA for the CDR3 is TGTGCCACCAGTGGCCTTAGCGGGAGGGCCCCAAATGAGCAGTTCTTC.

The chain is built from TRBV30 and TRBJ2-2, with D perhaps matching TRBD1 (6 bases). In germline, CDR1 is GTSNPN, CDR2 SVGIG (reference sequence). The CDR3 has 11 amino acids. Trimming shortened V by 6 bases and J by 6 bases, and 8 bases separated the two germline ends. The CDR3 DNA reads TGTGCCTGCCCAGGGGCCGGGGAGCTGTTTTTT. Amino acid sequence: CACPGAGELFF.

V is TRBV5-1 and J is TRBJ1-1; 7 positions agree with TRBD1. The germline gives CDR1 SGHRS, CDR2 YFSETQ. V lost 3 bases to trimming and J lost 1 base; unmatched junction nucleotides: 3. This CDR3 has 14 residues. In DNA, the CDR3 is TGCGCCAGCAGCTACCAGGGGGGGAACACTGAAGCTTTCTTT. Its protein is CASSYQGGNTEAFF.

This clonotype was counted only a few times. The rearrangement uses TRBV5-8 and TRBJ2-7; 12 bases fit TRBD2. J gave up 2 bases and V 4 bases, and 10 bases lay outside the gene matches. The CDR3 covers 17 residues. The germline CDR1 and CDR2 sequences are SGHTS and YDEGEE. CDR3 amino acids: CASSRTSGTLFPYEQYF. The CDR3 DNA is TGTGCCAGCAGCCGGACTAGCGGGACTCTCTTTCCCTACGAGCAGTACTTC.

This chain links TRBV6-2 or TRBV6-3 with TRBJ2-7, with 9 bases lining up with TRBD2. This CDR3 contains 18 residues. Germline assignment: CDR1 MNHEY and CDR2 SVGEGT. V lost 1 base to trimming and J lost 2 bases; unmatched junction nucleotides: 12. This CDR3 is CASSYLAGVEVPTYEQYF. CDR3 DNA sequence: TGTGCCAGCAGTTACTTAGCGGGGGTAGAAGTTCCTACCTACGAGCAGTACTTC.

DNA for the CDR3: TGCAGTGCTAGAGATCGAGTCCGGGGGATGGCCGGCAATCAGCCCCAGCATTTT. This codes for CSARDRVRGMAGNQPQHF. The chain has TRBV20-1 and TRBJ1-5; tentatively, D is TRBD1 (5 bases). There are 18 residues in the CDR3. The V gene lost 0 bases and the J gene lost 2 bases, with 20 bases spanning the gap. From germline, CDR1 is DFQATT and CDR2 SNEGSKA (reference sequence).

The chain joins TRBV7-8 to TRBJ1-2; no definite D call. The CDR3 sequence is 13 residues long. Trimming pared 3 bases from V and 6 bases from J, leaving 11 bases between. Germline CDR1 and CDR2: SGHVS and FQNEAQ. CDR3 DNA: TGTGCCAGCAGCTTTATTAGGAGGGATGGCTACACCTTC. It translates to CASSFIRRDGYTF.

The chain has TRBV2 and TRBJ2-3; 9 bases map to TRBD2. The CDR3 has 13 amino acids. Germline V CDR1 and CDR2: SNHLY, FYNNEI. The V segment lost 8 bases and the J segment 3 bases; nucleotides outside the gene matches: 3. CDR3 loop: CASLAGSTDTQYF. The CDR3 bases are TGTGCCAGCCTAGCGGGGTCGACAGATACGCAGTATTTT.

This clonotype was seen a single time. The gene calls are TRBV7-9 and TRBJ2-7, with D maybe TRBD1 (7 bases). The germline V gene has CDR1 SEHNR and CDR2 FQNEAQ (reference sequence). CDR3 length equals 18 residues. V gave up 5 bases and J gave up 1 base, with 24 bases separating them. The CDR3 region is CASSLRGGGTENSYEQYF. The CDR3 coding sequence is TGTGCCAGCAGCCTTCGAGGAGGGGGGACAGAGAATTCCTACGAGCAGTACTTC. The entire variable domain, with the rest obtained from reference TRBV7-9 and TRBJ2-7, is as follows: DTGVSQNPRHKITKRGQNVTFRCDPISEHNRLYWYRQTLGQGPEFLTYFQNEAQLEKSRLLSDRFSAERPKGSFSTLEIQRTEQGDSAMYLCASSLRGGGTENSYEQYFGPGTRLTVT.